A single sample gave rise to the 22 T cell receptor beta chains below, sequenced in a study of blood T cell repertoires in COVID-19. Assay: immunoSEQ multiplex PCR; the TCRdb copy retains only in-frame clones and omits some. The sample records about 38,000 clones, about 74% being singletons. The sequencing sample was made of peripheral blood. The receptors were gathered from a man in his 70s with COVID-19, enrolled during active disease.

This clone was seen more than once but under ten times. The gene calls are TRBV7-9 and TRBJ2-2; possibly TRBD1 for D (6 bases). CDR1 and CDR2 from the germline V gene are SEHNR and FQNEAQ (reference sequence). The CDR3 covers 14 residues. V lost 4 bases to trimming and J lost 5 bases, with 11 bases between them. The CDR3 spells CASSWTVDTGELFF. Here the CDR3 DNA reads TGTGCCAGCAGCTGGACAGTTGATACCGGGGAGCTGTTTTTT.

The chain joins TRBV6-5 to TRBJ2-7; a possible D gene is TRBD1 (7 bases). Trimming left V 6 bases short and J 3 bases short, with 12 bases between. The germline V gene encodes CDR1 MNHEY and CDR2 SVGAGI. CDR3 length equals 13 residues. The DNA of the CDR3 is TGTGCCAGCAGCGCGGGACAGCTCTACGAGCAGTACTTC. Its protein product is CASSAGQLYEQYF.

This clone turned up a few times. This sequence joins TRBV19 and TRBJ1-2; D is unresolved. This CDR3 comprises 15 residues. CDR1 and CDR2 (germline): LNHDA, SQIVND (reference sequence). V gave up 3 bases and J gave up 8 bases, with 19 bases separating them. The CDR3 protein is CASSIPDYGLRGYTF. The DNA of the CDR3 is TGTGCCAGTAGTATCCCCGACTACGGGCTTAGAGGCTACACCTTC.

The chain recombines TRBV10-3 with TRBJ1-2; tentative D call: TRBD1 (5 bases). The V gene's germline CDR1 is ENHRY and CDR2 SYGVKD. The V end lost 4 bases, the J end lost 1 base, and 22 bases lay between the germline ends. The CDR3 consists of 18 residues. The CDR3 protein is CAISGPPKQGGFNYGYTF. The CDR3 DNA reads TGTGCCATCAGTGGGCCCCCCAAGCAGGGAGGGTTTAACTATGGCTACACCTTC.

This clone was found once. The chain has TRBV9 and TRBJ2-7; 8 bases agree with TRBD2. Germline CDR1 and CDR2: SGDLS and YYNGEE. Trimming cost V 3 bases and J 1 base; bases outside gene matches: 6. The CDR3 is 15 residues long. CDR3 sequence reads: CASSAAGTRSYEQYF. The CDR3, as DNA: TGTGCCAGCAGCGCTGCCGGGACTAGATCCTACGAGCAGTACTTC.

There are a few counts of this clone. The chain recombines TRBV19 with TRBJ2-1; no clear D. Germline V gene lookup returns CDR1 LNHDA and CDR2 SQIVND (reference sequence). V was cut by 7 bases and J by 0 bases, with 10 bases left in between. This CDR3 is 14 amino acids long. The CDR3 bases are TGTGCCAGTACGAGCTTAGCCTCCTACAATGAGCAGTTCTTC. Encoded protein: CASTSLASYNEQFF.

The V and J genes are TRBV5-4 and TRBJ2-2; 7 bases line up with TRBD1. The germline V gene encodes CDR1 SGHNT and CDR2 YYREEE (reference sequence). V trimming: 9 bases; J trimming: 2 bases; junction bases outside the gene matches: 7. The CDR3 has 14 amino acids. The CDR3 spells CATRRQGNTGELFF. CDR3 DNA: TGTGCCACCCGGAGACAGGGAAACACCGGGGAGCTGTTTTTT.

CDR3 residues: CASSPGGGDLYEQYF. The CDR3 coding sequence is TGCGCCAGCAGCCCTGGGGGGGGAGACCTCTACGAGCAGTACTTC. The V and J genes are TRBV5-1 and TRBJ2-7; 7 bases align to TRBD2. CDR3 length equals 15 residues. J was trimmed by 3 bases and V by 4 bases; bases with no gene match: 10. From germline, CDR1 is SGHRS and CDR2 YFSETQ.

This clone was counted a single time. The J gene is TRBJ2-5, the V gene TRBV3-1 (or the pseudogene TRBV3-2); a weak D match, TRBD1 (5 bases). Trimming removed 0 bases from V and 3 bases from J, with 8 bases in between. The germline CDR1 and CDR2 sequences are LGHDT and YNNKEL (reference sequence). CDR3 length: 14 amino acids. Written as DNA, the CDR3 is TGTGCCAGCAGCCAAGATGGCAGGGAAGAGACCCAGTACTTC. Amino acids: CASSQDGREETQYF.

V gene TRBV18 combines with J gene TRBJ2-1; 10 positions match TRBD2. The junction had 17 bases not matched to a gene; V was cut back by 3 bases and J by 9 bases. This CDR3 region has 18 residues. The germline V gene encodes CDR1 KGHSH and CDR2 LQKENI. CDR3 nucleotides: TGTGCCAGCTCACCGGGTCTGAGCGGGAGGGCTTCCCCGAGTGAGCAGTTCTTC. Translated, it gives CASSPGLSGRASPSEQFF.

The chain employs TRBV27 and TRBJ2-1; D gene unclear. Germline CDR1 and CDR2: MNHEY and SMNVEV (reference sequence). Trimming left V 4 bases short and J 6 bases short, with 22 bases between. This CDR3 has 17 amino acids. The CDR3 loop reads CASSSRIFGVLGNEQFF. CDR3 nucleotides: TGTGCCAGCAGTTCCCGGATTTTTGGAGTGTTAGGCAATGAGCAGTTCTTC.

The chain carries TRBV14 and TRBJ2-7, with TRBD2 matching over 7 bases. The CDR3 sequence is 14 residues long. CDR1 and CDR2 (germline): SGHDN, FVKESK. V trimming: 2 bases; J trimming: 3 bases; junction bases outside the gene matches: 4. As DNA, the CDR3 is TGTGCCAGCAGCCAACTAAGCGGGGTCTACGAGCAGTACTTC. Translation: CASSQLSGVYEQYF.

This sequence joins TRBV19 and TRBJ1-5, with 7 positions matching TRBD1. Germline V gene lookup returns CDR1 LNHDA and CDR2 SQIVND (reference sequence). The V gene end was trimmed by 6 bases and the J gene end by 0 bases; junction bases not matched to a gene: 2. This CDR3 comprises 14 residues. CDR3 nucleotides: TGTGCCAGTAGCGGGACAGCTAGCAATCAGCCCCAGCATTTT. Amino acid sequence: CASSGTASNQPQHF.

V usage is TRBV19 and J usage is TRBJ2-2; 14 bases fit TRBD2. Germline values: CDR1 LNHDA, CDR2 SQIVND (reference sequence). The CDR3 spans 19 residues. Trimming at V came to 0 bases and at J to 5 bases, leaving 8 bases not matched to a gene. The CDR3 bases are TGTGCCAGTAGTATAGATTCGCGACTAGCGGGAGGGCCAACCGGGGAGCTGTTTTTT. This codes for CASSIDSRLAGGPTGELFF.

This chain joins TRBV25-1 and TRBJ1-2; 9 bases are shared with TRBD1. This CDR3 comprises 12 residues. Germline CDR1 and CDR2: MGHDK and SYGVNS. Unmatched junction bases numbered 2, after V lost 4 bases and J lost 8 bases. Here the CDR3 reads CASSGQGEGYTF. In nucleotides, the CDR3 is TGTGCCAGCAGTGGACAGGGGGAAGGCTACACCTTC.

The chain combines TRBV3-1 (or the pseudogene TRBV3-2) with TRBJ2-7; a weak D match, TRBD1 (5 bases). The CDR3 length is 14 residues. Germline CDR1 LGHDT, CDR2 YNNKEL (reference sequence). The germline V and J ends were trimmed by 1 base and 6 bases, with 13 bases remaining between them. CDR3 in amino acids: CASSQVGPRGEQYF. The CDR3 nucleotides read TGTGCCAGCAGCCAAGTTGGGCCAAGGGGCGAGCAGTACTTC.

This clone was recorded only once. The chain employs TRBV6-4 and TRBJ1-6; no clear D. This CDR3 is 14 amino acids long. V was cut by 3 bases and J by 9 bases, with 12 bases left in between. Germline V gene lookup returns CDR1 MRHNA and CDR2 SNTAGT. The CDR3, as DNA: TGTGCCAGCAGTGATTCCCTGGGAGGTTCACCCCTCCACTTT. It is translated as CASSDSLGGSPLHF.

This clone appeared a single time. The V gene is TRBV18, the J gene TRBJ1-1; 8 bases match TRBD1. The germline V gene encodes CDR1 KGHSH and CDR2 LQKENI. Losses at the gene ends were 6 bases for V and 5 bases for J; bases not matched to a gene: 5. This CDR3 contains 13 residues. CDR3 protein: CASSQDRGTEAFF. For the CDR3, the DNA is TGTGCCAGCTCTCAAGACAGGGGAACTGAAGCTTTCTTT.

This chain links TRBV7-3 with TRBJ1-1, with 10 nucleotides matching TRBD1. V shed 2 bases and J 3 bases; nucleotides not matched to a gene: 3. The germline V gene encodes CDR1 SGHTA and CDR2 FQGTGA. This CDR3 has 15 amino acids. CDR3 protein: CASSLFGQGDTEAFF. The DNA for the CDR3 is TGTGCCAGCAGCTTATTTGGACAGGGGGACACTGAAGCTTTCTTT.

This chain uses TRBV4-2 with TRBJ2-1; tentative D call: TRBD2 (6 bases). The CDR3 is made up of 15 amino acids. The germline V and J ends were trimmed by 4 bases and 3 bases, with 13 bases remaining between them. Germline V gene sequence: CDR1 LGHNA, CDR2 YNFKEQ. This chain's CDR3 is CASSPQTGVYNEQFF. DNA for the CDR3: TGTGCCAGCAGCCCCCAAACGGGAGTCTACAATGAGCAGTTCTTC.

This CDR3 reads CAWMGGLPGELFF. CDR3 DNA: TGTGCCTGGATGGGAGGGTTACCCGGGGAGCTGTTTTTT. V usage is TRBV30 and J usage is TRBJ2-2; TRBD2 matches 7 bases. Germline V gene data show CDR1 as GTSNPN and CDR2 as SVGIG (reference sequence). CDR3 length equals 13 residues. Trimming at V came to 4 bases and at J to 6 bases, leaving 5 bases not matched to a gene.

The chain is built from TRBV6-5 and TRBJ1-2; tentatively, D is TRBD1 (5 bases). Germline V gene data show CDR1 as MNHEY and CDR2 as SVGAGI. V was pared by 7 bases and J by 1 base, with 10 bases between. The CDR3 sequence is 13 residues long. CDR3 DNA sequence: TGTGCCAGCACCCCAGGGCGTAACTATGGCTACACCTTC. The encoded protein is CASTPGRNYGYTF.